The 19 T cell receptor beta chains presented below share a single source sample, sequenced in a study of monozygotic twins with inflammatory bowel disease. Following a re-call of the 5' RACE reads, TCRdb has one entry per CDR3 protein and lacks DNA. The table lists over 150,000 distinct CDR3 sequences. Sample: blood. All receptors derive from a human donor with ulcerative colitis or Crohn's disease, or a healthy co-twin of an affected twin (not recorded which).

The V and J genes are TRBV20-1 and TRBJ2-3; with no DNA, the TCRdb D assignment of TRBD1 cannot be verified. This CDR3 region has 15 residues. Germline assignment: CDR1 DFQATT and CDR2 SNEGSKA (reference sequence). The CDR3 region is CSAPAGPIQTDTQYF.

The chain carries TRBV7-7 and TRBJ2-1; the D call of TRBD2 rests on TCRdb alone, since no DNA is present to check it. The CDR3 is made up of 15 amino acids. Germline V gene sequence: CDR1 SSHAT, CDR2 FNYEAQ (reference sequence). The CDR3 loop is CASSLGTPTYNEQFF.

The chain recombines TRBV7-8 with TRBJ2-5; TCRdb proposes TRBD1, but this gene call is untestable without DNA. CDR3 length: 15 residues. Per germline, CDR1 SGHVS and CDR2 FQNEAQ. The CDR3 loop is CASSPRGGGRETQYF. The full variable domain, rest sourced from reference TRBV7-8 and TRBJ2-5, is GAGVSQSPRYKVAKRGQDVALRCDPISGHVSLFWYQQALGQGPEFLTYFQNEAQLDKSGLPSDRFFAERPEGSVSTLKIQRTQQEDSAVYLCASSPRGGGRETQYFGPGTRLLVL.

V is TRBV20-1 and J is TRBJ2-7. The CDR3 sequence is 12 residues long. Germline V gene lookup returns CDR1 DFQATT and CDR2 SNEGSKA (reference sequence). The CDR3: CSARPDGYEQYF.

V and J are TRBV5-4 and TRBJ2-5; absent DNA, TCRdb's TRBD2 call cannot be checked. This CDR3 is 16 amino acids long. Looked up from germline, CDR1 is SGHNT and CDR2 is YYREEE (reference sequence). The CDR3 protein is CASSYTSGRAGETQYF. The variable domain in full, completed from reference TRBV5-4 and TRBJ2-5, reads ETGVTQSPTHLIKTRGQQVTLRCSSQSGHNTVSWYQQALGQGPQFIFQYYREEENGRGNFPPRFSGLQFPNYSSELNVNALELDDSALYLCASSYTSGRAGETQYFGPGTRLLVL.

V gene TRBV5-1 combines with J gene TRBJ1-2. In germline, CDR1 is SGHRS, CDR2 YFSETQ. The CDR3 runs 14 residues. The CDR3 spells CASSLAEGNYGYTF. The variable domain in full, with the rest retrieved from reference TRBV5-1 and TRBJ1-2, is KAGVTQTPRYLIKTRGQQVTLSCSPISGHRSVSWYQQTPGQGLQFLFEYFSETQRNKGNFPGRFSGRQFSNSRSEMNVSTLELGDSALYLCASSLAEGNYGYTFGSGTRLTVV.

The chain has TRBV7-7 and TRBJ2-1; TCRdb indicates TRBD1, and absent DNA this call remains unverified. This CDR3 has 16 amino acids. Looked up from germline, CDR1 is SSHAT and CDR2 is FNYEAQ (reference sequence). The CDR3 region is CASSLTTGGSYNEQFF.

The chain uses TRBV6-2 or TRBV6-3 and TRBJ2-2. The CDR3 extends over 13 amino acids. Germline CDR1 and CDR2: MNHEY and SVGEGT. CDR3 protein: CASSSSYTGELFF.

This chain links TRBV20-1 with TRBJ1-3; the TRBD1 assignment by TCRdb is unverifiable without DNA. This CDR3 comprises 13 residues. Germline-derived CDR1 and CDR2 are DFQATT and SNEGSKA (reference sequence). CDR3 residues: CSASPHRGNTIYF.

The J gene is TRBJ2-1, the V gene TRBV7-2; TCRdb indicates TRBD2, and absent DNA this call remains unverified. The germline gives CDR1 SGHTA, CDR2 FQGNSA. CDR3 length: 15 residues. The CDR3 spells CASSLAGLAGVEQFF. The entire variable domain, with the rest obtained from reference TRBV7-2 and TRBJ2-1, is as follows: GAGVSQSPSNKVTEKGKDVELRCDPISGHTALYWYRQSLGQGLEFLIYFQGNSAPDKSGLPSDRFSAERTGGSVSTLTIQRTQQEDSAVYLCASSLAGLAGVEQFFGPGTRLTVL.

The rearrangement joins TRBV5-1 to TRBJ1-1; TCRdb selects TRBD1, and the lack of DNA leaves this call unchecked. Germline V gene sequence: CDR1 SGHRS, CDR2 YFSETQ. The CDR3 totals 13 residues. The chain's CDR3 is CASSLGQFAEAFF.

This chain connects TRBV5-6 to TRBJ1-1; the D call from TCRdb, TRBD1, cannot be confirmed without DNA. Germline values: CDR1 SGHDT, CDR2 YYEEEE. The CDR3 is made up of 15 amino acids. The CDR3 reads CASSLVWTGNTEAFF. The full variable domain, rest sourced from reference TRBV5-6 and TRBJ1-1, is DAGVTQSPTHLIKTRGQQVTLRCSPKSGHDTVSWYQQALGQGPQFIFQYYEEEERQRGNFPDRFSGHQFPNYSSELNVNALLLGDSALYLCASSLVWTGNTEAFFGQGTRLTVV.

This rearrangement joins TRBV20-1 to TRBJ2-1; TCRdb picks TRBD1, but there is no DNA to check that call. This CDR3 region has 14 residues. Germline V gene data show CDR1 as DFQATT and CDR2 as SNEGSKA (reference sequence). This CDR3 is CSAPQRGFGNEQFF.

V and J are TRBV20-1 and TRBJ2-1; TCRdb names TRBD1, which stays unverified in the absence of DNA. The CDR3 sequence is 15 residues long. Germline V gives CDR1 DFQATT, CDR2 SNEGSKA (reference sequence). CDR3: CSAREAGRSYNEQFF.

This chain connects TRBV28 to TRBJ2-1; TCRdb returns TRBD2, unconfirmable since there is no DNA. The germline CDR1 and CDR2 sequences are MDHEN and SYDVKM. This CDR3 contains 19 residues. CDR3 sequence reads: CASSPTPRLAGPRYNEQFF. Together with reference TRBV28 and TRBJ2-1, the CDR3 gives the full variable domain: DVKVTQSSRYLVKRTGEKVFLECVQDMDHENMFWYRQDPGLGLRLIYFSYDVKMKEKGDIPEGYSVSREKKERFSLILESASTNQTSMYLCASSPTPRLAGPRYNEQFFGPGTRLTVL.

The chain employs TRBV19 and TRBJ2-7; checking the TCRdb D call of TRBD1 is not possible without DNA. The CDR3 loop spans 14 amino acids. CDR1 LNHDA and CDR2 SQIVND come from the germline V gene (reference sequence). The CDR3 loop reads CASSIDRETYEQYF.

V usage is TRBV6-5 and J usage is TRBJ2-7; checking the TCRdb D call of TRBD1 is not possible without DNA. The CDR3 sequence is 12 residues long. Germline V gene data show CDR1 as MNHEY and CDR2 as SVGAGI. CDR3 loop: CASRRQGGEQYF.

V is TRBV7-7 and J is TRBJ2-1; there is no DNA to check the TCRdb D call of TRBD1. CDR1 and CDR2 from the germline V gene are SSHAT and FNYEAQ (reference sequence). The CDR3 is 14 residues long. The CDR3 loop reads CASSPTPPGDEQFF.

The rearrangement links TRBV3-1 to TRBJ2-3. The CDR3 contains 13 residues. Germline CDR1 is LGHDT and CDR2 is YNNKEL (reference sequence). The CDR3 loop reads CASSLALGDTQYF.